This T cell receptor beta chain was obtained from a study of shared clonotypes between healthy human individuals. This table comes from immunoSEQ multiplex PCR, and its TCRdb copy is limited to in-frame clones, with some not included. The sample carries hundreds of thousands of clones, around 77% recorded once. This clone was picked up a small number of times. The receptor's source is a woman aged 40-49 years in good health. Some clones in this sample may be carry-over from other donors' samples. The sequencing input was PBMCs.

CDR3 bases: TGCGCCAGCAGACCAGGACAGGCCGGTCTCTATGGCTACACCTTC. Protein product: CASRPGQAGLYGYTF. V gene TRBV5-1 combines with J gene TRBJ1-2; TRBD1 matches at 7 bases. There are 15 residues in the CDR3. Unmatched junction bases numbered 11, after V lost 5 bases and J lost 4 bases. CDR1 and CDR2 from the germline V gene are SGHRS and YFSETQ.